This T cell receptor (beta chain) was captured by sequencing in a study of brain metastases from non-small cell lung cancer. Clones were sequenced by immunoSEQ multiplex PCR, and TCRdb holds only the in-frame ones, with some missing. The table records 630 or so clones, roughly 90% of them present only once. On this clone itself: Germline and junction disagree at one end, which may indicate a read error.

CDR3 length: 15 amino acids. Germline CDR1 reads MNHEY; CDR2 reads SVGAGI. Specimen: tumor-adjacent normal tissue. The receptor was isolated from a donor aged 40 or over with non-small cell lung cancer. The rearrangement joins TRBV6-5 to TRBJ2-7, with 7 bases identical to TRBD2. CDR3 sequence reads: CASSYSIDTGGRQYF. The CDR3, as DNA: TGTGCCAGTAGTTACTCGATTGATACGGGGGGACGGCAGTACTTC.